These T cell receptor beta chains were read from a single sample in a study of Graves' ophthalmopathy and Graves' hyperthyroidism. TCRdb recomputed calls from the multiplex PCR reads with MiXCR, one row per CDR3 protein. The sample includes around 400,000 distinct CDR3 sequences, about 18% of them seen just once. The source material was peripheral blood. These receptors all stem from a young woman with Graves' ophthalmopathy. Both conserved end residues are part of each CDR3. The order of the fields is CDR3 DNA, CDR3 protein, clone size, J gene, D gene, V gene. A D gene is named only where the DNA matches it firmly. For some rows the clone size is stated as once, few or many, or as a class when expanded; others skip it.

DNA: TGTGCCAGCAGTTTAGAGGGGACAGGGGCCTACGAGCAGTACTTC
CDR3: CASSLEGTGAYEQYF
size: many
J: TRBJ2-7
D: TRBD1
V: TRBV12-3/TRBV12-4

DNA: TGTGCCAGCAGCCCAACCCGGACAGACCAAGAGACCCAGTACTTC
CDR3: CASSPTRTDQETQYF
size: -
J: TRBJ2-5
D: -
V: TRBV6-1

DNA: TGTGCCACCAGTGACGCCGGGACGGTGGACTCCTACGAGCAGTACTTC
CDR3: CATSDAGTVDSYEQYF
size: many
J: TRBJ2-7
D: -
V: TRBV24-1

DNA: TGTGCCAGCAACGCGGGACAGGGTAGTGATGGCTACACCTTC
CDR3: CASNAGQGSDGYTF
size: -
J: TRBJ1-2
D: TRBD1
V: TRBV28

DNA: TGTGCCCGCTTGAAGACGGGGCGAATTGCCGAGCAGTACTTC
CDR3: CARLKTGRIAEQYF
size: many
J: TRBJ2-7
D: -
V: TRBV6-1

DNA: TGTGCCACCAGCAGAGACCCGATGGAGTCTGGAAACACCATATATTTT
CDR3: CATSRDPMESGNTIYF
size: many
J: TRBJ1-3
D: -
V: TRBV15

DNA: TGTGCCAGCAGACTTGGACGGGGGAACACTGAAGCTTTCTTT
CDR3: CASRLGRGNTEAFF
size: many
J: TRBJ1-1
D: -
V: TRBV28

DNA: TGCGCCAGCAGTCGGGACAGTTGGGTCCAAGAGACCCAGTACTTC
CDR3: CASSRDSWVQETQYF
size: -
J: TRBJ2-5
D: TRBD1
V: TRBV12-3/TRBV12-4

DNA: TGTGCCAGCAGTGGGTCCATCCTTAACTATGGCTACACCTTC
CDR3: CASSGSILNYGYTF
size: many
J: TRBJ1-2
D: -
V: TRBV28

DNA: TGCAGTGCTAGGGCCCTCGGTGGCAATCAGCCCCAGCATTTT
CDR3: CSARALGGNQPQHF
size: many
J: TRBJ1-5
D: -
V: TRBV20-1

DNA: TGTGCCAGCAGTCGTTCCGGGACAGGGAAGAACGGGCAGTACTTC
CDR3: CASSRSGTGKNGQYF
size: many
J: TRBJ2-7
D: TRBD1
V: TRBV12-3/TRBV12-4

DNA: TGTGCCAGCAGTGATACCGGTAACAATGAGCAGTTCTTC
CDR3: CASSDTGNNEQFF
size: many
J: TRBJ2-1
D: -
V: TRBV2

DNA: TGTGCCAGCAGTGAAAAACTGTTGCCGAGTCAGCCCCAGCATTTT
CDR3: CASSEKLLPSQPQHF
size: few
J: TRBJ1-5
D: -
V: TRBV6-1

DNA: TGTGCCAGCAGCCCCGGGACTAGCGGGAGGGTCTACGAGCAGTACTTC
CDR3: CASSPGTSGRVYEQYF
size: many
J: TRBJ2-7
D: TRBD2
V: TRBV11-2

DNA: TGTGCCTGGAGTTTTAGCGGGAGCCAAGAGACCCAGTACTTC
CDR3: CAWSFSGSQETQYF
size: -
J: TRBJ2-5
D: TRBD2
V: TRBV30

DNA: TGTGCCAGCAGTGGGGACAGTCAGGGGCATTTC
CDR3: CASSGDSQGHF
size: many
J: TRBJ1-2
D: TRBD1
V: TRBV2

DNA: TGTGCCAGCAGCTTAACCAGCGGACAGGGGATCTCCTACGAGCAGTACTTC
CDR3: CASSLTSGQGISYEQYF
size: many
J: TRBJ2-7
D: TRBD1
V: TRBV5-6

DNA: TGCAGTGCTAGAGATTACAGTCTTACGAACACCGGGGAGCTGTTTTTT
CDR3: CSARDYSLTNTGELFF
size: many
J: TRBJ2-2
D: -
V: TRBV20-1

DNA: TGTGCCAGTATTCTCGGAGGGGCGGTTGGGAAGCAGTACTTC
CDR3: CASILGGAVGKQYF
size: many
J: TRBJ2-7
D: -
V: TRBV27

DNA: TGTGCCAGCAGGCAAGAGGGAAGCTCCTATAATTCACCCCTCCACTTT
CDR3: CASRQEGSSYNSPLHF
size: -
J: TRBJ1-6
D: -
V: TRBV11-2

DNA: TGTGCCAGTCGTCTACCTGGTGGGGGGGCTCAGCCCCAGCATTTT
CDR3: CASRLPGGGAQPQHF
size: many
J: TRBJ1-5
D: -
V: TRBV19

DNA: TGTGCCTGGAGCCCGCTGAACACTGAAGCTTTCTTT
CDR3: CAWSPLNTEAFF
size: many
J: TRBJ1-1
D: -
V: TRBV30

DNA: TGTGCCAGCAGCCCCGGACGTCAAGAGACCCAGTACTTC
CDR3: CASSPGRQETQYF
size: many
J: TRBJ2-5
D: -
V: TRBV7-2

DNA: TGCAGCGCGGGGGGGGGGACCCAGTACTTC
CDR3: CSAGGGTQYF
size: -
J: TRBJ2-5
D: TRBD2
V: TRBV20-1

DNA: TGCGCCAGCAGCCAAGATCTAGGCAGGTACCAAGAGACCCAGTACTTC
CDR3: CASSQDLGRYQETQYF
size: many
J: TRBJ2-5
D: -
V: TRBV4-1

DNA: TGTGCCAGCAGTGCAAATAGCAATCAGCCCCAGCATTTT
CDR3: CASSANSNQPQHF
size: many
J: TRBJ1-5
D: -
V: TRBV6-1

DNA: TGTGCCAGCAGTTACTCGAGAGCCACTAGCGAGCAGTACTTC
CDR3: CASSYSRATSEQYF
size: many
J: TRBJ2-7
D: -
V: TRBV6-2/TRBV6-3

DNA: TGTGCCAGCAGCCCGGGGACATGGAACACTGAAGCTTTCTTT
CDR3: CASSPGTWNTEAFF
size: many
J: TRBJ1-1
D: -
V: TRBV7-2

DNA: TGTGCCAGCATGGGGCCCCTGAGCAATCAGCCCCAGCATTTT
CDR3: CASMGPLSNQPQHF
size: many
J: TRBJ1-5
D: -
V: TRBV28

DNA: TGTGCCTGGAGTGTAGGAGCGGGGATAACCGGGGAGCTGTTTTTT
CDR3: CAWSVGAGITGELFF
size: many
J: TRBJ2-2
D: TRBD2
V: TRBV30

DNA: TGTGCCTGGAGTGTGGGCCGAGCTTCGTACTTC
CDR3: CAWSVGRASYF
size: many
J: TRBJ2-5
D: -
V: TRBV30

DNA: TGTGCCAGCAGCTATGACAGGGGGCACATTCAGTACTTC
CDR3: CASSYDRGHIQYF
size: many
J: TRBJ2-4
D: TRBD1
V: TRBV6-2/TRBV6-3

DNA: TGCGCCAGCAGCCTACAGGGGGGGTACCAAGAGACCCAGTACTTC
CDR3: CASSLQGGYQETQYF
size: many
J: TRBJ2-5
D: -
V: TRBV5-1

DNA: TGTGCCTGGAGTCCACGGAGGGGTCTCGAGCAGTACTTC
CDR3: CAWSPRRGLEQYF
size: many
J: TRBJ2-7
D: -
V: TRBV30

DNA: TGTGCCAGCAGTTACGTGGACATAACGAACACCGGGGAGCTGTTTTTT
CDR3: CASSYVDITNTGELFF
size: many
J: TRBJ2-2
D: -
V: TRBV6-5

DNA: TGTGCCAGCTCACCCCCGGGAAACCAAGAGACCCAGTACTTC
CDR3: CASSPPGNQETQYF
size: many
J: TRBJ2-5
D: -
V: TRBV18

DNA: TGTGCCAGCAGCACGCGGGGATATCTGAGCGCCGACATTCAGTACTTC
CDR3: CASSTRGYLSADIQYF
size: -
J: TRBJ2-4
D: -
V: TRBV11-2

DNA: TGTGCCAGCACTCCCTGGGAGGCAGACAATCAGCCCCAGCATTTT
CDR3: CASTPWEADNQPQHF
size: many
J: TRBJ1-5
D: -
V: TRBV6-2/TRBV6-3

DNA: TGTGCCAGCAGCTTAGGGCCGACGAGGTCTAACTATGGCTACACCTTC
CDR3: CASSLGPTRSNYGYTF
size: many
J: TRBJ1-2
D: -
V: TRBV7-8

DNA: TGTGCCAGCAGAATAGGATCTAGGGCCTACGAGCAGTACTTC
CDR3: CASRIGSRAYEQYF
size: many
J: TRBJ2-7
D: -
V: TRBV7-2

DNA: TGTGCCAGCAGCTTATCCGCGGGAGGAGCCTACGAGCAGTACTTC
CDR3: CASSLSAGGAYEQYF
size: many
J: TRBJ2-7
D: TRBD2
V: TRBV7-2

DNA: TGTGCCAGCAGTCCCATAACTGAAGCTTTCTTT
CDR3: CASSPITEAFF
size: -
J: TRBJ1-1
D: -
V: TRBV12-3/TRBV12-4

DNA: TGCGCCAGCAGCTTGAGACAGGGGGCCCGATCTGGGGCCAACGTCCTGACTTTC
CDR3: CASSLRQGARSGANVLTF
size: few
J: TRBJ2-6
D: TRBD1
V: TRBV5-1

DNA: TGTGCCAGCAGTCCGGCCCCGGGGGTCCAAGAGACCCAGTACTTC
CDR3: CASSPAPGVQETQYF
size: many
J: TRBJ2-5
D: -
V: TRBV9